The sequence of this T cell receptor (beta chain) was determined in a study of OX40 agonist ivuxolimab in advanced cancers. Study-level background: Patients enrolled in dose escalation were diagnosed with hepatocellular carcinoma, melanoma, renal cell or head and neck cancer.

Germline V CDR1 and CDR2: SGHTA, FQGTGA. V was trimmed by 0 bases and J by 2 bases, leaving 9 bases between them. The CDR3 extends over 15 amino acids. Blood sampling took place at baseline, cycle 4 day 1, and cycle 7 day 1. As for this clone: Its specificity is not known. Distinct nucleotide sequences in the sample also encode this CDR3.

Profiling relied on immunoSEQ multiplex PCR, and the TCRdb table lists in-frame clones only, not all of them. The top ten clones hold over 20% of a sample with over 50,000 clones, about 92% of them seen once. Findings and caveats of the study: Clonal expansion from baseline to week 6 occurred in both CD4+ and CD8+ T cells. Normalized expansion of T-cell clones was also low for some nonresponders.

The source was CD4+ or CD8+ T cells sorted from blood, collected in a trial of the OX40 agonist ivuxolimab. V and J are TRBV7-3 and TRBJ2-3, with D perhaps matching TRBD1 or TRBD2 (6 bases each). This clonotype originated in an adult with an advanced solid tumor such as melanoma, head and neck, liver or kidney cancer. In DNA form, the CDR3 reads TGTGCCAGCAGCTTAACGGGGGGCTCCACAGATACGCAGTATTTT. Its translation: CASSLTGGSTDTQYF.